Listed below are T cell receptor beta chains from one sample, sequenced in a study of cytomegalovirus exposure and HLA in healthy donors. Libraries were prepared by immunoSEQ multiplex PCR; TCRdb keeps only in-frame clonotypes and omits some of them. The sample records about 170,000 clones, over 60% being singletons. The sequenced sample was PBMCs. These TCRs come from a female donor in good health and CMV-seronegative. Each CDR3 is given with its conserved first and last residue. Fields, in order: D gene, J gene, V gene, clone size, CDR3 DNA, CDR3 protein. A D gene is named only where the DNA matches it firmly. Only some rows state a clone size, as once, few, many or a class for expanded clones.

d_call: -
j_call: TRBJ1-4
v_call: TRBV5-1
clone_size: -
cdr3_nt: TGCGCCAGCAGCTTGAACTTTCAGGGTGAAAAACTGTTTTTT
cdr3_aa: CASSLNFQGEKLFF

d_call: -
j_call: TRBJ1-1
v_call: TRBV30
clone_size: -
cdr3_nt: TGTGCCTGGGAGAAGGGGACTGAAGCTTTCTTT
cdr3_aa: CAWEKGTEAFF

d_call: TRBD1
j_call: TRBJ1-2
v_call: TRBV7-2
clone_size: -
cdr3_nt: TGTGCCAGCAGCTTAGGATTTGGGACAGGGGGAGATGGCTACACCTTC
cdr3_aa: CASSLGFGTGGDGYTF

d_call: TRBD1
j_call: TRBJ1-4
v_call: TRBV2
clone_size: -
cdr3_nt: TGTGCCAGCAGTGACCAGGGGGTTAGGGATGAAAAACTGTTTTTT
cdr3_aa: CASSDQGVRDEKLFF

d_call: -
j_call: TRBJ1-4
v_call: TRBV23-1
clone_size: -
cdr3_nt: TGCGCCAGCAGTCAATCGTCAGGGGCAGCTGAAAAACTGTTTTTT
cdr3_aa: CASSQSSGAAEKLFF

d_call: -
j_call: TRBJ2-3
v_call: TRBV28
clone_size: few
cdr3_nt: TGTGCCAGCAGTTTATCAGGGAAGGTGATGGGCACAGATACGCAGTATTTT
cdr3_aa: CASSLSGKVMGTDTQYF

d_call: TRBD1
j_call: TRBJ1-3
v_call: TRBV18
clone_size: -
cdr3_nt: TGTGCCAGCTCGCCACAGGGGAAGTCCTCTGGAAACACCATATATTTT
cdr3_aa: CASSPQGKSSGNTIYF

d_call: -
j_call: TRBJ2-7
v_call: TRBV21-1
clone_size: -
cdr3_nt: TGTGCCAGCAGCGCGGGAAACAGGGGCCTCGGGCCTTGGGTCTACGAGCAGTACTTC
cdr3_aa: CASSAGNRGLGPWVYEQYF

d_call: -
j_call: TRBJ2-1
v_call: TRBV27
clone_size: -
cdr3_nt: TGTGCCAGCAGTTTACGGGGAGCTTACAATGAGCAGTTCTTC
cdr3_aa: CASSLRGAYNEQFF

d_call: TRBD2
j_call: TRBJ2-3
v_call: TRBV30
clone_size: -
cdr3_nt: TGTGCCTGGAGTGTACTAGCGCCCACAGATACGCAGTATTTT
cdr3_aa: CAWSVLAPTDTQYF

d_call: TRBD2
j_call: TRBJ2-4
v_call: TRBV5-6
clone_size: -
cdr3_nt: TGTGCCAGCAGCCTTTGGCTAGCGGGGGGGAAAAACAGTCAGTACTTC
cdr3_aa: CASSLWLAGGKNSQYF

d_call: -
j_call: TRBJ1-2
v_call: TRBV7-2
clone_size: -
cdr3_nt: TGTGCCAGCAGCTTAGTACGACAGTATGGCTACACCTTC
cdr3_aa: CASSLVRQYGYTF

d_call: -
j_call: TRBJ2-1
v_call: TRBV9
clone_size: -
cdr3_nt: TGTGCCAGCAGCGGAAATACGACTGGCAATGAGCAGTTCTTC
cdr3_aa: CASSGNTTGNEQFF